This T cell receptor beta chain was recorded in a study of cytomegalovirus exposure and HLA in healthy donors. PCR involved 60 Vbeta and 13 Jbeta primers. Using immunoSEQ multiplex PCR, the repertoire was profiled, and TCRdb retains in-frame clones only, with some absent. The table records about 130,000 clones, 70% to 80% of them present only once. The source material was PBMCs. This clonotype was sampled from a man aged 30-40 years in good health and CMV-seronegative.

The CDR3 reads CASSLAGSYNEQFF. As DNA, the CDR3 is TGTGCCAGCAGTTTAGCCGGGTCCTACAATGAGCAGTTCTTC. V is TRBV27 and J is TRBJ2-1; D unresolved. The CDR3 contains 14 residues. Germline assignment: CDR1 MNHEY and CDR2 SMNVEV (reference sequence). Trimming removed 2 bases at V and 1 base at J, with 6 bases between.